The present T cell receptor (beta chain) was sequenced within a study of blood T cell repertoires in COVID-19. About the study: Sample material is recorded as cDNA or gDNA derived from T cells, B-cell-depleted T cells, or PBMCs.

Clones were sequenced by immunoSEQ multiplex PCR, and TCRdb holds only the in-frame ones, with some missing. The table lists approximately 150,000 clones, 75% to 85% of them singletons. The age range of participants was roughly 18 to 90 years, with residence in about two dozen US areas. Cohort allocation depended upon clinical history that participants reported. Recovery among Cohort 3 donors was established by two negative PCRs, clearance, or symptom resolution. This CDR3 is built from 19 residues. Deletions cut 5 bases from V and 12 bases from J, with 37 bases between. Germline V gives CDR1 SGHTA, CDR2 FQGTGA.

The rearrangement uses TRBV7-3 and TRBJ1-1, with no clear D. Material for sequencing was PBMCs or T cells enriched from blood (not recorded which). The source is a man between 45 and 60 years old who had recovered from COVID-19. For the CDR3, the DNA is TGTGCCAGCAGCCCGCGATTCAGCGCCGTACTGGCTCGTGGTACTGGATCTTTCTTT. It is translated as CASSPRFSAVLARGTGSFF.